What follows are 3 T cell receptor beta chains derived from one specimen sequenced in a study of lymphopenia after photon versus proton radiotherapy. TCRdb keeps only in-frame clones here, not all; method: immunoSEQ multiplex PCR. The table shows about 33,000 clones, with about 90% occurring only once. This sample comprised peripheral blood, obtained from a patient treated with photon-based radiotherapy. The receptors originated from a woman between 50 and 59 years old with pancreatic cancer.

The rearrangement links TRBV6-1 to TRBJ2-7, with D maybe TRBD2 (6 bases). CDR3 size: 14 residues. Germline V CDR1 and CDR2: MNHNS, SASEGT. V was cut by 8 bases and J by 2 bases, with 16 bases left in between. The CDR3: CASSRGMTAYEQYF. DNA of the CDR3: TGTGCCAGCTCTCGCGGGATGACCGCCTACGAGCAGTACTTC.

This chain links TRBV6-1 with TRBJ1-2, with a tentative D call TRBD1 (5 bases). This CDR3 region has 14 residues. V shed 2 bases and J shed 4 bases, with 11 bases lying between them. The germline V gene encodes CDR1 MNHNS and CDR2 SASEGT. The CDR3 DNA is TGTGCCAGCAGTGAAATAGGGGTAACCTATGGCTACACCTTC. This sequence encodes CASSEIGVTYGYTF.

This clone was seen a few times. This chain uses TRBV21-1 with TRBJ1-5. TRBV21-1 is a documented pseudogene. CDR3 length: 16 residues. The DNA of the CDR3 is TGTGCCAGCAGCAAAGATGGGCAGGGAGCTAAGGGGCCCCAGCATTTT. It translates to CASSKDGQGAKGPQHF.